This T cell receptor (beta chain) was sequenced in a study of blood T cell repertoires in COVID-19. Whole-study context: Both acute and convalescent COVID-19 samples were obtained from the United States, Italy and Spain. The analysed material was cDNA or gDNA that came from T cells, B-cell-depleted T cells, or PBMCs.

This clone was observed a few times. Original handling: The authors estimated nucleated cell counts from reference gene primer amplification. Sequenced by immunoSEQ multiplex PCR; TCRdb stores in-frame clones only, minus some. V and J calls and clone size are those listed in that table; D and trimming were worked out from the DNA. This sample has 69,000 or so clones, with 80% to 90% found just once. Deletions cut 5 bases from V and 4 bases from J, with 16 bases between. Per germline, CDR1 SEHNR and CDR2 FQNEAQ (reference sequence). The CDR3 consists of 15 residues. This receptor was obtained from a woman of 80 years or more with active or convalescent COVID-19. This rearrangement joins TRBV7-9 to TRBJ2-3; D is unclear. Sequenced material: peripheral blood. The CDR3 bases are TGTGCCAGCAGCCCCAGACCAGCTAGTTCAGATACGCAGTATTTT. It yields the protein CASSPRPASSDTQYF.